The 21 T cell receptor beta chains given below trace back to one sample, sequenced in a study of blood T cells in healthy people across ages. It was with a sample-barcoded 5' primer and a J-beta primer mix that a second PCR of about 6 to 12 cycles was run. TCRdb called the 5' RACE reads again in MiXCR, with one record for every CDR3 protein. The data hold 1.5 million to 2 million distinct CDR3 sequences, with 28% observed a single time. Sequencing was carried out using blood. The receptors come from a woman younger than 45 in good health.

The chain has TRBV14 and TRBJ2-2; weak D call: TRBD1 (6 bases). The V gene's germline CDR1 is SGHDN and CDR2 FVKESK. This CDR3 contains 16 residues. Trimming left V 9 bases short and J 0 bases short, with 17 bases between. The CDR3 DNA reads TGTGCCAGTGGGGTGACAGGTTCAGCGAACACCGGGGAGCTGTTTTTT. Protein sequence: CASGVTGSANTGELFF.

The chain is built from TRBV5-1 and TRBJ2-1; 8 bases agree with TRBD2. Germline CDR1 reads SGHRS; CDR2 reads YFSETQ. Losses at the gene ends were 5 bases for V and 3 bases for J; bases not matched to a gene: 7. CDR3 length: 15 residues. The CDR3 loop reads CASRPTGGYYNEQFF. The CDR3 nucleotides read TGCGCCAGCAGGCCTACGGGGGGGTACTACAATGAGCAGTTCTTC.

V gene TRBV3-1 combines with J gene TRBJ1-5, with a possible D match to TRBD1 (6 bases). V shed 5 bases and J shed 4 bases, with 18 bases lying between them. Germline loops: CDR1 LGHDT, CDR2 YNNKEL (reference sequence). The CDR3 loop spans 16 amino acids. CDR3 nucleotide sequence: TGTGCCAGCAGCAGGGGGTCGGGGGCGCGTAATCAGCCCCAGCATTTT. It yields the protein CASSRGSGARNQPQHF.

This clonotype has a handful of counts. The chain employs TRBV18 and TRBJ1-1; 9 bases are a match to TRBD1. V shed 5 bases, J shed 6 bases, and the junction held 7 bases outside the gene matches. This CDR3 spans 14 amino acids. The germline CDR1 and CDR2 sequences are KGHSH and LQKENI. The DNA for the CDR3 is TGTGCCAGCTCATACGACAGGGGGGGAGCTGAAGCTTTCTTT. It encodes CASSYDRGGAEAFF.

About this clonotype itself: At one boundary the junction diverges from the germline segment, which might be a read error. This chain connects TRBV20-1 to TRBJ2-5; weak D call: TRBD2 (6 bases). CDR1 is DFQATT, CDR2 SNEGSKA, per germline (reference sequence). The CDR3 contains 15 residues. The CDR3 DNA sequence: TGCAGTGTTAGAGATTTCTTGGAGGGGTCGAAGACCCAGTACTTC. Protein sequence: CSVRDFLEGSKTQYF.

This chain uses TRBV5-1 with TRBJ2-3; 9 bases fit TRBD1. There are 17 residues in the CDR3. The V gene end was trimmed by 2 bases and the J gene end by 5 bases; junction bases not matched to a gene: 12. Germline V gene data show CDR1 as SGHRS and CDR2 as YFSETQ. The chain's CDR3 is CASSFAWDREYGDTQYF. The CDR3 coding sequence is TGCGCCAGCAGCTTTGCGTGGGACAGGGAGTATGGAGATACGCAGTATTTT.

This clonotype has more than one count but fewer than ten. The rearrangement links TRBV6-5 to TRBJ2-7, with TRBD1 identical over 7 bases. CDR1 and CDR2 from the germline V gene are MNHEY and SVGAGI. The CDR3 runs 15 residues. Trimming removed 2 bases from V and 4 bases from J; junction bases left unmatched: 8. The CDR3 sequence is CASSYDRDRGYEQYF. DNA for the CDR3: TGTGCCAGCAGTTACGATCGGGACAGAGGTTACGAGCAGTACTTC.

The chain is built from TRBV19 and TRBJ2-2; D unresolved. The CDR3 length is 15 residues. The V gene lost 7 bases and the J gene lost 7 bases, with 19 bases spanning the gap. Germline V gene sequence: CDR1 LNHDA, CDR2 SQIVND (reference sequence). CDR3 loop: CASKGETSASGELFF. In DNA, the CDR3 is TGTGCCAGTAAGGGCGAGACAAGTGCCAGCGGGGAGCTGTTTTTT.

The chain links TRBV29-1 to TRBJ1-1; D not resolved. CDR1 is SQVTM, CDR2 ANQGSEA, per germline. V was pared by 7 bases and J by 5 bases, with 14 bases between. The CDR3 contains 12 residues. CDR3 region: CSGTGRETEAFF. Written as DNA, the CDR3 is TGCAGCGGTACGGGTAGGGAAACTGAAGCTTTCTTT. The whole variable domain, remainder taken from reference TRBV29-1 and TRBJ1-1, is SAVISQKPSRDICQRGTSLTIQCQVDSQVTMMFWYRQQPGQSLTLIATANQGSEATYESGFVIDKFPISRPNLTFSTLTVSNMSPEDSSIYLCSGTGRETEAFFGQGTRLTVV.

This clonotype was seen a handful of times. The genes are TRBV20-1 and TRBJ2-3, with 8 bases identical to TRBD2. The CDR3 spans 13 residues. V shed 6 bases, J shed 1 base, and the junction held 3 bases outside the gene matches. The germline V gene encodes CDR1 DFQATT and CDR2 SNEGSKA (reference sequence). CDR3 loop: CSAAGVGTDTQYF. The CDR3 coding sequence is TGCAGTGCAGCGGGAGTGGGCACAGATACGCAGTATTTT.

This clonotype was seen at least ten times. The CDR3 sequence: CASRAGTSWSYEQYF. CDR3 nucleotide sequence: TGTGCCAGCAGAGCAGGGACTAGCTGGAGCTACGAGCAGTACTTC. The chain links TRBV7-2 to TRBJ2-7; 9 positions agree with TRBD2. V shed 6 bases and J 3 bases; nucleotides not matched to a gene: 9. This CDR3 has 15 amino acids. Germline V CDR1 and CDR2: SGHTA, FQGNSA.

This clonotype came up a few times. The rearrangement uses TRBV6-5 and TRBJ1-4; D not resolved. The CDR3 runs to 13 residues. Germline V gives CDR1 MNHEY, CDR2 SVGAGI. Trimming removed 4 bases from V and 5 bases from J, with 8 bases in between. CDR3 amino acids: CASSSSRNEKLFF. CDR3 bases: TGTGCCAGCAGTTCTAGTAGGAATGAAAAACTGTTTTTT.

The chain employs TRBV11-2 and TRBJ2-7; D is perhaps TRBD1 (5 bases). This CDR3 has 15 amino acids. Germline values: CDR1 SGHAT, CDR2 FQNNGV. Trimming cost V 0 bases and J 6 bases, with 15 bases left between them. The CDR3 DNA sequence: TGTGCCAGCAGCTTAGATGGCAGGGCCCCAGCCGAGCAGTACTTC. It translates to CASSLDGRAPAEQYF.

At least ten counts were recorded for this clonotype. The chain combines TRBV7-6 with TRBJ1-6, with 8 bases that match TRBD1. The CDR3 runs to 15 residues. After removal of 5 bases from V and 6 bases from J, the junction contained 6 bases not matched to a gene. Germline lookup yields CDR1 SGHVS and CDR2 FNYEAQ. CDR3 sequence: CASSQRTGRNSPLHF. The CDR3 DNA sequence: TGTGCCAGCAGCCAACGGACAGGGCGTAATTCACCCCTCCACTTT.

The CDR3: CASTKEGAREVAYNEQYF. The CDR3, as DNA: TGTGCCAGTACAAAAGAAGGGGCTCGGGAGGTCGCCTACAATGAGCAGTACTTC. The chain links TRBV19 to TRBJ2-1, with 7 bases matching TRBD2. TRBJ2-7 matches the DNA end more closely, so the J call is doubtful. The CDR3 is 18 residues long. Germline lookup yields CDR1 LNHDA and CDR2 SQIVND (reference sequence).

This clonotype showed up just a few times. The chain combines TRBV9 with TRBJ2-3; D is undetermined. This CDR3 region has 15 residues. CDR1 is SGDLS, CDR2 YYNGEE, per germline. V was trimmed by 4 bases and J by 0 bases, leaving 12 bases between them. CDR3 amino acids: CASSPHDVSTDTQYF. In DNA form, the CDR3 reads TGTGCCAGCAGCCCCCACGACGTCAGCACAGATACGCAGTATTTT.

Comments on this clonotype: This may be a read error, as it is one base from a much larger clone. The chain joins TRBV7-3 to TRBJ2-5, with 7 nucleotides matching TRBD2. The CDR3 sequence is 16 residues long. Germline V gene data show CDR1 as SGHTA and CDR2 as FQGTGA. The trim removed 2 bases at V and 5 bases at J, leaving 11 bases unmatched. CDR3 coding DNA: TGTGCCAGCAGCTTAGAGGCCGTCGGGGGGAGGGAGACCCAGTACTTC. Its protein product is CASSLEAVGGRETQYF.

About this clonotype: One base away lies a much larger clone, so this may be a sequencing read error. The CDR3 region is CSAVGWTGSSHNEQFF. The CDR3 DNA is TGCAGTGCAGTTGGGTGGACAGGGAGCTCCCACAATGAGCAGTTCTTC. The chain couples TRBV20-1 to TRBJ2-1; 8 bases are a match to TRBD1. The germline V gene has CDR1 DFQATT and CDR2 SNEGSKA (reference sequence). This CDR3 spans 16 amino acids.

CDR3 DNA: TGCAGCGTTGCGGGGACAGGGAGGAGCGGCTACACCTTC. Its protein product is CSVAGTGRSGYTF. The chain carries TRBV29-1 and TRBJ1-2, with 9 bases aligning to TRBD1. Germline V gene data show CDR1 as SQVTM and CDR2 as ANQGSEA. This CDR3 comprises 13 residues. J lost 8 bases, V lost 4 bases, and 8 bases had no gene match.

As concerns this clonotype: One end of the junction is discordant with germline, which a read error may explain. The V and J genes are TRBV12-3 or TRBV12-4 and TRBJ2-1, with 8 bases identical to TRBD2. The CDR3 spans 14 residues. The CDR3 DNA is TGTGCCGGCAGTTTGTTGGCGGGAGGCGGTGAGCAGTTCTTC. Amino acids: CAGSLLAGGGEQFF.

This clonotype appeared many times. The rearrangement uses TRBV20-1 and TRBJ2-5, with D perhaps matching TRBD2 (5 bases). The germline CDR1 and CDR2 sequences are DFQATT and SNEGSKA (reference sequence). CDR3 length: 12 residues. V lost 6 bases and J lost 5, with 13 bases in between. The CDR3 reads CSALRVKETQYF. The CDR3 nucleotides read TGCAGTGCCCTGCGGGTGAAGGAGACCCAGTACTTC.